The 32 T cell receptor beta chains presented below share a single source sample, sequenced in a study of vaccination effects on CD4 cells after COVID-19. The antigens for these receptors are not known. Measured with immunoSEQ multiplex PCR; TCRdb has only the in-frame clones, and not every one. The sample contains tens of thousands of clones, 80% to 85% of which appear only once. Ahead of sequencing, the ViraFEST assay grew antigen-specific CD4+ T cells using viral peptide pools. Subsequent to less than eleven days of culture, CD4+ T cells were isolated. Specimen: CD4+ T cells from PBMCs cultured with HCoV-229E spike peptides, collected before COVID-19 vaccination. Receptor source: a human donor who received a COVID-19 vaccine.

The chain has TRBV11-2 and TRBJ2-3; 7 bases line up with TRBD1. Per germline, CDR1 SGHAT and CDR2 FQNNGV. There are 17 residues in the CDR3. V shed 9 bases and J 5 bases; nucleotides not matched to a gene: 20. CDR3 DNA: TGTGCCAGTACCCGGGACAGCTCCGCGTCGGGCCTAGATACGCAGTATTTT. As protein: CASTRDSSASGLDTQYF. Combining the CDR3 with reference TRBV11-2 and TRBJ2-3 gives the whole variable domain EAGVAQSPRYKIIEKRQSVAFWCNPISGHATLYWYQQILGQGPKLLIQFQNNGVVDDSQLPKDRFSAERLKGVDSTLKIQPAKLEDSAVYLCASTRDSSASGLDTQYFGPGTRLTVL.

In its sample, this clone was seen once. V is TRBV5-1 and J is TRBJ2-6; 12 bases agree with TRBD2. From germline, CDR1 is SGHRS and CDR2 YFSETQ. Trimming cost V 0 bases and J 2 bases; bases outside gene matches: 9. The CDR3 sequence is 20 residues long. CDR3 bases: TGCGCCAGCAGCTTGGGTACTAGCGGGGGGCGTACTCCTGGGGCCAACGTCCTGACTTTC. Translating gives CASSLGTSGGRTPGANVLTF.

This sequence joins TRBV21-1 and TRBJ2-7; the D call of TRBD2 is as the table states it, not checked on the DNA. TRBV21-1 is shown as a pseudogene. The CDR3 is made up of 12 amino acids. The CDR3 loop reads CASSSGIYEQYV. CDR3 nucleotide sequence: TGTGCCAGCAGTTCGGGTATTTACGAGCAGTACGTC.

This chain connects TRBV7-2 to TRBJ2-5; maybe TRBD2 (5 bases). Trimming cost V 6 bases and J 4 bases, with 27 bases left between them. CDR1 is SGHTA and CDR2 is FQGNSA in the germline V gene. The CDR3 has 18 residues. The CDR3 sequence: CASRRQRFRDSKGETQYF. DNA for the CDR3: TGTGCCAGCAGACGTCAGCGATTCCGGGATTCCAAAGGAGAGACCCAGTACTTC.

V gene TRBV6-5 combines with J gene TRBJ2-6; D is unresolved. V gave up 6 bases and J gave up 0 bases, with 6 bases separating them. Germline CDR1 reads MNHEY; CDR2 reads SVGAGI. The CDR3 has 14 residues. CDR3 sequence: CASRDFSGANVLTF. The DNA for the CDR3 is TGTGCCAGCAGGGATTTCTCTGGGGCCAACGTCCTGACTTTC.

This clone was detected once. The gene calls are TRBV9 and TRBJ2-7; TRBD1 matches at 8 bases. V lost 4 bases, J lost 0 bases, and 9 bases stayed unmatched. CDR3 length equals 16 residues. Germline loops: CDR1 SGDLS, CDR2 YYNGEE. In nucleotides, the CDR3 is TGTGCCAGCAGCCCACCCTTGGACAGGGCCTCCTACGAGCAGTACGTC. Protein product: CASSPPLDRASYEQYV.

The chain recombines TRBV19 with TRBJ2-5, with TRBD1 identical over 8 bases. The CDR3 consists of 15 residues. Germline V gives CDR1 LNHDA, CDR2 SQIVND (reference sequence). Trimming took 4 bases from V and 6 from J; bases not matched to a gene: 10. The CDR3, as DNA: TGTGCCAGTAGTACCCCCCAGGGGGCTATGAAGACCCAGTACTTC. This translates into CASSTPQGAMKTQYF.

The V call is TRBV14, the J call TRBJ2-1; 12 positions match TRBD2. V shed 3 bases and J 4 bases; nucleotides not matched to a gene: 4. The CDR3 is 16 amino acids. Germline-derived CDR1 and CDR2 are SGHDN and FVKESK. Written as DNA, the CDR3 is TGTGCCAGCAGCCACCGACTAGCGGGGGTTTACAATGAGCAGTTCTTC. It codes for CASSHRLAGVYNEQFF.

This chain links TRBV27 with TRBJ2-5; 9 bases match TRBD2. V was pared by 3 bases and J by 2 bases, with 4 bases of the junction left unmatched. The CDR3 length is 15 residues. From germline, CDR1 is MNHEY and CDR2 SMNVEV (reference sequence). This chain's CDR3 is CASSLTSGPQETQYF. CDR3 DNA sequence: TGTGCCAGCAGTTTGACTAGCGGACCTCAAGAGACCCAGTACTTC.

This clone was seen once. In DNA form, the CDR3 reads TGCGCCAGCAGCTTGGTGGGGGGGGACACTGAAGCTTTCTTT. Translated, it gives CASSLVGGDTEAFF. V gene TRBV5-1 combines with J gene TRBJ1-1, with D perhaps TRBD1 (5 bases). V was shortened by 0 bases and J by 3 bases, with 9 bases between the two germline ends. Germline-derived CDR1 and CDR2 are SGHRS and YFSETQ. CDR3 size: 14 residues.

The chain couples TRBV28 to TRBJ2-3, with 7 bases that match TRBD2. J was trimmed by 2 bases and V by 6 bases; bases with no gene match: 14. The CDR3 loop spans 17 amino acids. Germline CDR1 is MDHEN and CDR2 is SYDVKM. The CDR3 region has the DNA TGTGCCAGCAGACAGCACGGGATCGGGACTACCACAGATACGCAGTATTTT. Translating it yields CASRQHGIGTTTDTQYF.

This clone was found once. The J gene is TRBJ1-2, the V gene TRBV7-3; 7 bases are shared with TRBD1. The CDR3 sequence is 16 residues long. V shed 2 bases and J 3 bases; nucleotides not matched to a gene: 9. Germline V gene lookup returns CDR1 SGHTA and CDR2 FQGTGA. In DNA, the CDR3 is TGTGCCAGCAGCTTAGCCGGGACAGCTTATTACTATGGCTACACCTTC. The encoded protein is CASSLAGTAYYYGYTF.

V and J are TRBV11-2 and TRBJ2-1; TRBD1 is a possible D gene (5 bases). With 5 bases removed from V and 0 bases from J, the gap between germline ends came to 11 bases. CDR1 and CDR2 from the germline V gene are SGHAT and FQNNGV. The CDR3 extends over 15 amino acids. The CDR3 reads CASSLQGNSYNEQFF. For the CDR3, the DNA is TGTGCCAGCAGCCTTCAGGGTAACTCCTACAATGAGCAGTTCTTC. Looking up the rest from reference TRBV11-2 and TRBJ2-1 gives the full variable domain: EAGVAQSPRYKIIEKRQSVAFWCNPISGHATLYWYQQILGQGPKLLIQFQNNGVVDDSQLPKDRFSAERLKGVDSTLKIQPAKLEDSAVYLCASSLQGNSYNEQFFGPGTRLTVL.

CDR3 amino acids: CASSPPNLGQETQYF. The CDR3, as DNA: TGTGCCAGCTCACCACCGAATTTAGGCCAAGAGACCCAGTACTTC. The chain combines TRBV18 with TRBJ2-5; D is unclear. Per germline, CDR1 KGHSH and CDR2 LQKENI. The CDR3 spans 15 residues. Trimming removed 0 bases from V and 1 base from J, with 9 bases in between.

The chain is built from TRBV11-3 and TRBJ2-2, with a possible D match to TRBD1 (6 bases). Germline V CDR1 and CDR2: SGHNT, YENEEA. V lost 8 bases and J lost 8, with 24 bases in between. The CDR3 contains 16 residues. CDR3 in amino acids: CASSQGMFGVRGELFF. CDR3 DNA: TGTGCCAGCTCACAGGGCATGTTCGGTGTACGGGGGGAGCTGTTTTTT. Full variable domain (missing parts from reference TRBV11-3 and TRBJ2-2): EAGVVQSPRYKIIEKKQPVAFWCNPISGHNTLYWYLQNLGQGPELLIRYENEEAVDDSQLPKDRFSAERLKGVDSTLKIQPAELGDSAVYLCASSQGMFGVRGELFFGEGSRLTVL.

This chain uses TRBV20-1 with TRBJ1-1; D is uncertain. The ends were cut back, 3 bases at V and 1 base at J, with 9 bases in the middle. Germline V gene lookup returns CDR1 DFQATT and CDR2 SNEGSKA (reference sequence). This CDR3 contains 13 residues. The CDR3: CSASQDSNTEAFF. CDR3 coding DNA: TGCAGTGCTAGTCAGGACTCGAACACTGAAGCTTTCTTT.

The CDR3 DNA is TGTGCCAGCAGCTTAACCAGGGATGGTTTAACAGATACGCAGTATTTT. Its translation: CASSLTRDGLTDTQYF. This chain links TRBV5-5 with TRBJ2-3; a possible D gene is TRBD1 (5 bases). Trimming shortened V by 2 bases and J by 3 bases, and 16 bases separated the two germline ends. This CDR3 contains 16 residues. Germline CDR1 reads SGHKS; CDR2 reads YYEKEE (reference sequence).

This chain uses TRBV6-5 with TRBJ2-7; 11 bases fit TRBD1. Germline CDR1 MNHEY, CDR2 SVGAGI. The CDR3 consists of 14 residues. V dropped 7 bases and J dropped 5; count of bases not matched to a gene: 7. The CDR3 DNA follows: TGTGCCAGCATACTGGACAGGGGGCTTGACGAGCAGTACGTC. Amino acid sequence: CASILDRGLDEQYV.

About this clone: This likely traces to a read error, being one base from a far larger clone. The gene calls are TRBV14 and TRBJ1-5, with a weak D call TRBD1 (6 bases). With 4 bases removed from V and 4 bases from J, the gap between germline ends came to 8 bases. Germline assignment: CDR1 SGHDN and CDR2 FVKESK. This CDR3 is 13 amino acids long. CDR3 bases: TGTGCCAGCAGCCGGGGGCGAAATCAGCCCCAGCATTTT. Its protein product is CASSRGRNQPQHF. The variable domain in full, with the rest retrieved from reference TRBV14 and TRBJ1-5, is EAGVTQFPSHSVIEKGQTVTLRCDPISGHDNLYWYRRVMGKEIKFLLHFVKESKQDESGMPNNRFLAERTGGTYSTLKVQPAELEDSGVYFCASSRGRNQPQHFGDGTRLSIL.

The chain links TRBV11-3 to TRBJ1-1, with D unclear. The germline V gene encodes CDR1 SGHNT and CDR2 YENEEA. V was clipped by 5 bases and J by 5 bases, with 9 bases between them. The CDR3 has 12 residues. CDR3 coding DNA: TGTGCCAGCAGCCCCCCCTGGACTGAAGCTTTCTTT. Its translation: CASSPPWTEAFF. The full variable domain, in which reference TRBV11-3 and TRBJ1-1 provide the parts outside the CDR3, is EAGVVQSPRYKIIEKKQPVAFWCNPISGHNTLYWYLQNLGQGPELLIRYENEEAVDDSQLPKDRFSAERLKGVDSTLKIQPAELGDSAVYLCASSPPWTEAFFGQGTRLTVV.

V and J are TRBV18 and TRBJ2-7, with 8 bases fitting TRBD1. The CDR3 spans 14 residues. The trim removed 3 bases at V and 5 bases at J, leaving 6 bases unmatched. Germline V lookup: CDR1 KGHSH, CDR2 LQKENI. CDR3 nucleotides: TGTGCCAGCTCACCTGGAGTGGACAGGGACGAGCAGTACGTC. Its translation is CASSPGVDRDEQYV.

The chain joins TRBV29-1 to TRBJ1-2; D perhaps matches TRBD1 (5 bases). The CDR3 has 12 residues. Germline loops: CDR1 SQVTM, CDR2 ANQGSEA. V dropped 6 bases and J dropped 7 bases, with 15 bases sitting between them. The CDR3 DNA is TGCAGCGTCGCCTATGGAGGGGTTGGCTACACCTTC. This codes for CSVAYGGVGYTF.

The V and J genes are TRBV29-1 and TRBJ1-2, with D possibly matching TRBD1 (5 bases). The CDR3 is 13 residues long. The V gene's germline CDR1 is SQVTM and CDR2 ANQGSEA. V lost 3 bases and J 3 bases, leaving 11 bases between the germline ends. The CDR3 DNA reads TGCAGCGTTGATAATTTACAGGACTATGGCTACACCTTC. Translated, it gives CSVDNLQDYGYTF. The full variable domain, completed using reference TRBV29-1 and TRBJ1-2, is SAVISQKPSRDICQRGTSLTIQCQVDSQVTMMFWYRQQPGQSLTLIATANQGSEATYESGFVIDKFPISRPNLTFSTLTVSNMSPEDSSIYLCSVDNLQDYGYTFGSGTRLTVV.

The chain recombines TRBV29-1 with TRBJ2-3; 10 bases are a match to TRBD1. This CDR3 spans 13 amino acids. The germline V gene has CDR1 SQVTM and CDR2 ANQGSEA. Unmatched junction bases numbered 3, after V lost 6 bases and J lost 3 bases. CDR3 protein: CSVRDRGTDTQYF. In nucleotides, the CDR3 is TGCAGCGTCCGGGACAGGGGTACAGATACGCAGTATTTT.

The genes are TRBV24-1 and TRBJ2-1, with 7 nucleotides matching TRBD2. The CDR3 contains 15 residues. V shed 3 bases and J 7 bases; nucleotides not matched to a gene: 8. The germline V gene encodes CDR1 KGHDR and CDR2 SFDVKD. For the CDR3, the DNA is TGTGCCACCAGTGATCCCCGGGGGGAGGGGAATGAGCAGTTCTTC. Amino acid sequence: CATSDPRGEGNEQFF.

The genes are TRBV29-1 and TRBJ1-2, with D unresolved. Germline-derived CDR1 and CDR2 are SQVTM and ANQGSEA. The length of the CDR3 is 15 residues. V lost 0 bases and J lost 4, with 15 bases in between. DNA of the CDR3: TGCAGCGTTGAAGAGTCAGGAAGGGAGGGCTATGGCTACACCTTC. As protein: CSVEESGREGYGYTF.

The rearrangement links TRBV6-6 to TRBJ2-2; no clear D gene. CDR3 length: 12 residues. CDR1 and CDR2 (germline): MNHNY, SVGAGI (reference sequence). Deletions cut 6 bases from V and 3 bases from J, with 5 bases between. CDR3 protein: CASSPDTGELFF. CDR3 bases: TGTGCCAGCAGCCCTGACACCGGGGAGCTGTTTTTT.

The J gene is TRBJ1-3, the V gene TRBV3-1 (or the pseudogene TRBV3-2), with D uncertain. The germline V and J ends were trimmed by 1 base and 9 bases, with 19 bases remaining between them. Germline V CDR1 and CDR2: LGHDT, YNNKEL (reference sequence). This CDR3 contains 16 residues. The CDR3 reads CASSQGFFSGGGTIYF. The CDR3 DNA sequence: TGTGCCAGCAGCCAAGGTTTTTTTTCCGGTGGAGGCACCATATATTTT.

CDR3 DNA: TGTGCCACCAGTGACCCCACAGGGGGCGCGGGCTATGGCTACACCTTC. Protein product: CATSDPTGGAGYGYTF. The chain uses TRBV24-1 and TRBJ1-2, with 9 positions matching TRBD1. The germline CDR1 and CDR2 sequences are KGHDR and SFDVKD. CDR3 length: 16 amino acids. V shed 4 bases and J 4 bases; nucleotides not matched to a gene: 9.

The J gene is TRBJ1-2, the V gene TRBV30; maybe TRBD1 (6 bases). Per germline, CDR1 GTSNPN and CDR2 SVGIG (reference sequence). The CDR3 loop spans 14 amino acids. The V end lost 1 base, the J end lost 6 bases, and 15 bases lay between the germline ends. The CDR3 loop reads CAWSDLAQGHGYTF. The CDR3 region has the DNA TGTGCCTGGAGTGATCTGGCCCAGGGGCATGGCTACACCTTC. The complete variable domain, with remaining parts taken from reference TRBV30 and TRBJ1-2, reads SQTIHQWPATLVQPVGSPLSLECTVEGTSNPNLYWYRQAAGRGLQLLFYSVGIGQISSEVPQNLSASRPQDRQFILSSKKLLLSDSGFYLCAWSDLAQGHGYTFGSGTRLTVV.

V and J are TRBV5-1 and TRBJ1-5, with 7 bases lining up with TRBD1. Losses at the gene ends were 4 bases for V and 1 base for J; bases not matched to a gene: 2. CDR1 is SGHRS, CDR2 YFSETQ, per germline. This CDR3 region has 14 residues. The CDR3 reads CASSRDSSNQPQHF. CDR3 DNA: TGCGCCAGCAGCAGGGACAGCAGCAATCAGCCCCAGCATTTT.

This clone was seen a single time. DNA of the CDR3: TGTGCCAGCAGCGTTAATGGCTTGGGAAATGAGCAGTTCTTC. Translating gives CASSVNGLGNEQFF. The genes are TRBV7-2 and TRBJ2-1; no firm D call. Per germline, CDR1 SGHTA and CDR2 FQGNSA. This CDR3 has 14 residues. V shed 5 bases and J shed 7 bases, with 15 bases lying between them.